One sample yielded the 26 T cell receptor beta chains listed below, sequenced in a study of shared clonotypes between healthy human individuals. Assay: immunoSEQ multiplex PCR; the TCRdb copy retains only in-frame clones and omits some. The table lists millions of clones, roughly 95% of them singletons. Sequencing was done on a sample of naive CD4+ T cells sorted from blood. Regarding subset: CD45RA+ positively selected. The receptor source for this set is a man aged 18 to 35 in good health.

This chain uses TRBV15 with TRBJ1-2; unclear D gene. The CDR3 extends over 13 amino acids. The germline V and J ends were trimmed by 8 bases and 3 bases, with 13 bases remaining between them. Germline V CDR1 and CDR2: LNHNV, YYDKDF (reference sequence). The CDR3 DNA sequence: TGTGCCACCGCAGGAGAGACCGACTATGGCTACACCTTC. Its protein is CATAGETDYGYTF.

V and J are TRBV4-3 and TRBJ1-1; 9 bases align to TRBD1. Germline V gene lookup returns CDR1 LGHNA and CDR2 YSLEER. Trimming cost V 1 base and J 1 base; bases outside gene matches: 4. The CDR3 runs 16 residues. CDR3 amino acids: CASSQGTGVPNTEAFF. CDR3 coding DNA: TGCGCCAGCAGCCAAGGGACAGGGGTACCGAACACTGAAGCTTTCTTT.

This clone was found once. V is TRBV5-6 and J is TRBJ1-1; a weak D match, TRBD1 (6 bases). Trimming removed 2 bases at V and 4 bases at J, with 15 bases between. In germline, CDR1 is SGHDT, CDR2 YYEEEE. This CDR3 spans 15 amino acids. CDR3 sequence: CASSFYRVGGTEAFF. In nucleotides, the CDR3 is TGTGCCAGCAGCTTCTACAGGGTGGGAGGCACTGAAGCTTTCTTT.

The chain combines TRBV13 with TRBJ2-5; D gene ambiguous. Germline V CDR1 and CDR2: PRHDT, FYEKMQ (reference sequence). Trimming cost V 4 bases and J 2 bases, with 17 bases left between them. The CDR3 has 16 amino acids. This CDR3 reads CASSSRVRHRQETQYF. Written as DNA, the CDR3 is TGTGCCAGCAGCTCCCGCGTACGACACCGGCAAGAGACCCAGTACTTC.

The chain joins TRBV14 to TRBJ1-1; weak D call: TRBD1 (5 bases). This CDR3 region has 14 residues. The ends were cut back, 1 base at V and 6 bases at J, with 12 bases in the middle. Germline CDR1 SGHDN, CDR2 FVKESK. The CDR3 region is CASSQVFATAEAFF. CDR3 nucleotides: TGTGCCAGCAGCCAAGTGTTCGCGACAGCTGAAGCTTTCTTT.

The V and J genes are TRBV29-1 and TRBJ2-1; D ambiguous. CDR3 size: 12 residues. V was shortened by 3 bases and J by 2 bases, with 5 bases between the two germline ends. Germline V gene lookup returns CDR1 SQVTM and CDR2 ANQGSEA. CDR3 sequence (DNA): TGCAGCGTTGACTCAGCCTACAATGAGCAGTTCTTC. This gives the protein CSVDSAYNEQFF.

The CDR3 DNA follows: TGTGCCAGTAGTACCCTGGCAGATTTCTACGAGCAGTACTTC. Translating it yields CASSTLADFYEQYF. The V call is TRBV19, the J call TRBJ2-7; D remains ambiguous. The V gene lost 4 bases and the J gene lost 3 bases, with 13 bases spanning the gap. Germline V CDR1 and CDR2: LNHDA, SQIVND (reference sequence). This CDR3 is built from 14 residues.

The J gene is TRBJ2-3, the V gene TRBV7-2, with D perhaps TRBD2 (5 bases). The V end lost 2 bases, the J end lost 0 bases, and 12 bases lay between the germline ends. Germline V gene lookup returns CDR1 SGHTA and CDR2 FQGNSA. The CDR3 runs to 16 residues. In nucleotides, the CDR3 is TGTGCCAGCAGCTTACGCAGCGGAGTGAGCACAGATACGCAGTATTTT. It codes for CASSLRSGVSTDTQYF.

The rearrangement joins TRBV7-9 to TRBJ2-7; 8 bases are a match to TRBD2. Germline V CDR1 and CDR2: SEHNR, FQNEAQ (reference sequence). The CDR3 consists of 14 residues. V trimming: 7 bases; J trimming: 6 bases; junction bases outside the gene matches: 11. The DNA for the CDR3 is TGTGCCAGCACTCAGAGCGGGGGAGGAGGCGAGCAGTACTTC. Translation: CASTQSGGGGEQYF.

This sequence joins TRBV28 and TRBJ2-7; unclear D gene. The CDR3 is made up of 15 amino acids. Trimming left V 6 bases short and J 3 bases short, with 18 bases between. The germline V gene encodes CDR1 MDHEN and CDR2 SYDVKM. DNA for the CDR3: TGTGCCAGCAGAAGCAACTCGGTTCTAATCTACGAGCAGTACTTC. It translates to CASRSNSVLIYEQYF.

The chain couples TRBV19 to TRBJ2-5, with a weak D call TRBD1 (7 bases). Trimming cost V 4 bases and J 9 bases, with 12 bases left between them. The germline CDR1 and CDR2 sequences are LNHDA and SQIVND (reference sequence). The CDR3 contains 12 residues. The DNA of the CDR3 is TGTGCCAGTAGTAGGACAGGAGGGGCCCAGTACTTC. Residues: CASSRTGGAQYF.

This chain uses TRBV4-1 with TRBJ2-7; TRBD1 agrees at 8 bases. This CDR3 contains 15 residues. CDR1 and CDR2 (germline): MGHRA, YSYEKL. V lost 3 bases, J lost 4 bases, and 8 bases stayed unmatched. The CDR3 DNA reads TGCGCCAGCAGCCACATGACAGGGGCTCCTTACGAGCAGTACTTC. Its translation: CASSHMTGAPYEQYF.

This clone came up once. This chain joins TRBV7-9 and TRBJ2-7; no firm D call. Trimming pared 3 bases from V and 2 bases from J, leaving 17 bases between. The V gene's germline CDR1 is SEHNR and CDR2 FQNEAQ (reference sequence). CDR3 length equals 16 residues. DNA for the CDR3: TGTGCCAGCAGCTTTGGTCCAGGCAGAACCACCTACGAGCAGTACTTC. The encoded protein is CASSFGPGRTTYEQYF.

V is TRBV5-6 and J is TRBJ2-6; weak D call: TRBD1 (6 bases). V was pared by 4 bases and J by 1 base, with 9 bases between. The CDR3 is 15 residues long. CDR1 and CDR2 (germline): SGHDT, YYEEEE. CDR3 loop: CASSTGQSGANVLTF. The DNA of the CDR3 is TGTGCCAGCAGCACCGGACAGTCTGGGGCCAACGTCCTGACTTTC.

J is TRBJ1-5 and V is TRBV19; a weak D match, TRBD1 (6 bases). This CDR3 comprises 15 residues. V was cut by 4 bases and J by 1 base, with 11 bases left in between. Germline V lookup: CDR1 LNHDA, CDR2 SQIVND (reference sequence). The CDR3 reads CASSTAQGSNQPQHF. CDR3 coding DNA: TGTGCCAGTAGTACGGCACAGGGAAGCAATCAGCCCCAGCATTTT.

V is TRBV28 and J is TRBJ1-4, with no clear D. The CDR3 totals 15 residues. Germline lookup yields CDR1 MDHEN and CDR2 SYDVKM. With 2 bases removed from V and 0 bases from J, the gap between germline ends came to 7 bases. CDR3 bases: TGTGCCAGCAGTTTAAGAGGTCCAACTAATGAAAAACTGTTTTTT. This gives the protein CASSLRGPTNEKLFF.

The chain carries TRBV4-3 and TRBJ2-7; D is uncertain. There are 14 residues in the CDR3. The germline V and J ends were trimmed by 0 bases and 3 bases, with 9 bases remaining between them. Germline assignment: CDR1 LGHNA and CDR2 YSLEER. CDR3 region: CASSQDRKGYEQYF. In nucleotides, the CDR3 is TGCGCCAGCAGCCAAGATAGAAAGGGCTACGAGCAGTACTTC.

The chain couples TRBV19 to TRBJ1-5; 10 bases agree with TRBD1. CDR3 size: 18 residues. Germline V CDR1 and CDR2: LNHDA, SQIVND (reference sequence). The V and J ends lost 1 base and 3 bases, in that order; junction bases with no gene match: 9. The CDR3 region has the DNA TGTGCCAGTAGTATAGTGGGACAGGGGAGAAGGGCCAATCAGCCCCAGCATTTT. This translates into CASSIVGQGRRANQPQHF.

This clone appeared a single time. J is TRBJ2-5 and V is TRBV30, with D hard to call. The germline CDR1 and CDR2 sequences are GTSNPN and SVGIG (reference sequence). The CDR3 runs 11 residues. Trimming cost V 7 bases and J 7 bases, with 13 bases left between them. Here the CDR3 reads CAFTTVGTQYF. CDR3 DNA: TGTGCCTTCACTACAGTAGGGACCCAGTACTTC.

This clone occurred a few times. The chain is built from TRBV28 and TRBJ1-3, with D uncertain. Between the trimmed V and J ends, which lost 11 bases and 0 bases, there was a span of 8 bases. The germline CDR1 and CDR2 sequences are MDHEN and SYDVKM. The CDR3 consists of 12 residues. The CDR3: CASQTSGNTIYF. DNA for the CDR3: TGTGCCTCGCAGACCTCTGGAAACACCATATATTTT.

The chain has TRBV11-2 and TRBJ2-2; D not resolved. The CDR3 loop spans 15 amino acids. CDR1 and CDR2 (germline): SGHAT, FQNNGV. V gave up 5 bases and J gave up 2 bases, with 12 bases separating them. The CDR3 DNA sequence: TGTGCCAGCAGCCCCAGCCGAATAAACACCGGGGAGCTGTTTTTT. Amino acid sequence: CASSPSRINTGELFF.

The rearrangement joins TRBV30 to TRBJ1-4, with a possible D match to TRBD1 (5 bases). V lost 7 bases, J lost 14 bases, and 17 bases lay in between. This CDR3 has 11 residues. Germline V lookup: CDR1 GTSNPN, CDR2 SVGIG (reference sequence). The CDR3 sequence: CAYKLRDVLFF. The CDR3 coding sequence is TGTGCCTATAAGCTCCGGGACGTTCTGTTTTTT.

The rearrangement links TRBV5-1 to TRBJ1-6; TRBD1 matches 9 bases. From germline, CDR1 is SGHRS and CDR2 YFSETQ. This CDR3 is built from 17 residues. J gave up 4 bases and V 0 bases, and 5 bases lay outside the gene matches. The chain's CDR3 is CASSLGTGGAYNSPLHF. For the CDR3, the DNA is TGCGCCAGCAGCTTGGGAACAGGGGGCGCTTATAATTCACCCCTCCACTTT.

The V and J genes are TRBV20-1 and TRBJ1-1, with 8 positions matching TRBD1. This CDR3 spans 10 amino acids. Unmatched junction bases numbered 4, after V lost 6 bases and J lost 10 bases. The germline V gene encodes CDR1 DFQATT and CDR2 SNEGSKA (reference sequence). The CDR3 DNA is TGCAGTGCCCGACAGGGGCGAGCTTTCTTT. Protein sequence: CSARQGRAFF.

The CDR3 DNA is TGTGCCACCAGCACCGGAGCAGGGAGTGCTTACGAGCAGTACTTC. Amino acids: CATSTGAGSAYEQYF. This sequence joins TRBV15 and TRBJ2-7, with D perhaps given as TRBD1 or TRBD2 (5 bases each). The CDR3 has 15 amino acids. V lost 4 bases and J lost 4, with 17 bases in between. Looked up from germline, CDR1 is LNHNV and CDR2 is YYDKDF (reference sequence).

This clone was counted once. The chain carries TRBV7-2 and TRBJ2-5; D might be TRBD1 or TRBD2, each matching 5 bases. The CDR3 contains 15 residues. The germline CDR1 and CDR2 sequences are SGHTA and FQGNSA. V was shortened by 7 bases and J by 4 bases, with 19 bases between the two germline ends. The DNA of the CDR3 is TGTGCCAGCACCCTACGATGGGACCGTCGAGAGACCCAGTACTTC. Protein sequence: CASTLRWDRRETQYF.